Below, 24 T cell receptor beta chains from the same sample are listed, as sequenced in a study of identifying expanded T cells in peripheral blood. Produced via immunoSEQ multiplex PCR; TCRdb's table is partial and in-frame only. Of about 86,000 clones listed, 85% are singletons. Sequenced material: blood. All receptors come from a person aged 18-70 years in good health.

The chain combines TRBV12-2 with TRBJ1-1. TRBV12-2 is a recognized pseudogene. CDR3 length: 13 amino acids. The CDR3 here is CASRFRTGGEAFF. The DNA of the CDR3 is TGTGCAAGTCGCTTCCGGACGGGGGGGGAAGCTTTCTTT.

The chain recombines TRBV7-9 with TRBJ2-3, with TRBD2 matching over 8 bases. The CDR3 runs 14 residues. J was trimmed by 1 base and V by 3 bases; bases with no gene match: 0. Looked up from germline, CDR1 is SEHNR and CDR2 is FQNEAQ (reference sequence). The CDR3 bases are TGTGCCAGCAGCTTGACTAGCGGCACAGATACGCAGTATTTT. Its protein product is CASSLTSGTDTQYF. The whole variable domain, filled in from reference TRBV7-9 and TRBJ2-3, reads DTGVSQNPRHKITKRGQNVTFRCDPISEHNRLYWYRQTLGQGPEFLTYFQNEAQLEKSRLLSDRFSAERPKGSFSTLEIQRTEQGDSAMYLCASSLTSGTDTQYFGPGTRLTVL.

This clone was observed a few times. The J gene is TRBJ1-2, the V gene TRBV11-2, with no clear D. Germline lookup yields CDR1 SGHAT and CDR2 FQNNGV. CDR3 length: 15 residues. V lost 5 bases, J lost 10 bases, and 23 bases lay in between. In DNA, the CDR3 is TGTGCCAGCAGCGGAGAGGGTGATAGTCCGCTAGACTACACCTTC. It encodes CASSGEGDSPLDYTF.

The sample holds one count of this clone. The genes are TRBV19 and TRBJ1-1; 7 bases are shared with TRBD1. With 4 bases clipped from V and 12 bases from J, the junction kept 14 bases outside the gene matches. From germline, CDR1 is LNHDA and CDR2 SQIVND (reference sequence). The CDR3 is made up of 14 amino acids. The CDR3 coding sequence is TGTGCCAGTAGTAACCATCGACAGGGTAGAAGGTCTTTCTTT. It is translated as CASSNHRQGRRSFF.

The chain employs TRBV2 and TRBJ2-7; tentative D call: TRBD2 (5 bases). V was clipped by 5 bases and J by 3 bases, with 26 bases between them. Germline-derived CDR1 and CDR2 are SNHLY and FYNNEI. CDR3 length: 18 residues. The CDR3 protein is CASSPYLVWSTRYYEQYF. As DNA, the CDR3 is TGTGCCAGCAGTCCATACCTGGTCTGGTCCACTAGGTACTACGAGCAGTACTTC.

The chain joins TRBV6-5 to TRBJ2-1, with 13 bases matching TRBD2. The trim removed 10 bases at V and 6 bases at J, leaving 6 bases unmatched. The CDR3 spans 14 residues. Germline assignment: CDR1 MNHEY and CDR2 SVGAGI. The CDR3 DNA is TGTGCCACCTCGAGGACTAGCGGGGGCAATGAGCAGTTCTTC. Encoded protein: CATSRTSGGNEQFF.

This chain links TRBV19 with TRBJ1-5; 7 nucleotides align to TRBD1. The junction had 7 bases not matched to a gene; V was cut back by 5 bases and J by 3 bases. CDR3 length: 15 amino acids. The germline gives CDR1 LNHDA, CDR2 SQIVND (reference sequence). The CDR3 spells CASSSTDRANQPQHF. The CDR3 region has the DNA TGTGCCAGTAGTTCCACAGACAGGGCCAATCAGCCCCAGCATTTT.

The chain uses TRBV7-2 and TRBJ2-6; no definite D call. The germline V gene encodes CDR1 SGHTA and CDR2 FQGNSA. This CDR3 is built from 15 residues. Trimming cost V 4 bases and J 1 base, with 8 bases left between them. CDR3 nucleotide sequence: TGTGCCAGCAGCTATGGTATATCTGGGGCCAACGTCCTGACTTTC. Its translation is CASSYGISGANVLTF.

This sequence joins TRBV18 and TRBJ2-4, with 12 bases aligning to TRBD2. The length of the CDR3 is 18 residues. Trimming took 3 bases from V and 3 from J; bases not matched to a gene: 9. Per the germline V gene, CDR1 is KGHSH and CDR2 is LQKENI. CDR3 sequence: CASSPTSGGLAGKNIQYF. The DNA of the CDR3 is TGTGCCAGCTCACCGACTAGCGGGGGACTCGCGGGCAAAAACATTCAGTACTTC.

The rearrangement uses TRBV27 and TRBJ1-5, with D perhaps matching TRBD1 (5 bases). Germline values: CDR1 MNHEY, CDR2 SMNVEV (reference sequence). The CDR3 sequence is 12 residues long. V lost 6 bases, J lost 4 bases, and 7 bases lay in between. The chain's CDR3 is CASRGGNQPQHF. In DNA, the CDR3 is TGTGCCAGCAGGGGGGGGAATCAGCCCCAGCATTTT.

The chain is built from TRBV5-1 and TRBJ1-6; TRBD1 is a possible D gene (5 bases). Germline V CDR1 and CDR2: SGHRS, YFSETQ. The CDR3 consists of 16 residues. The V gene lost 2 bases and the J gene lost 7 bases, with 16 bases spanning the gap. CDR3 DNA sequence: TGCGCCAGCAGCTTTTCTTCGAGACAGACCAATTCACCCCTCCACTTT. Its translation is CASSFSSRQTNSPLHF.

This clone has only a few counts. The chain is built from TRBV7-6 and TRBJ1-1; D is possibly TRBD1 (6 bases). From germline, CDR1 is SGHVS and CDR2 FNYEAQ. The CDR3 is made up of 13 amino acids. The ends were cut back, 4 bases at V and 5 bases at J, with 11 bases in the middle. The DNA of the CDR3 is TGTGCCAGCAGCTATCAGGGGTATACTGAAGCTTTCTTT. Translation: CASSYQGYTEAFF. The whole variable domain, remainder taken from reference TRBV7-6 and TRBJ1-1, is GAGVSQSPRYKVTKRGQDVALRCDPISGHVSLYWYRQALGQGPEFLTYFNYEAQQDKSGLPNDRFSAERPEGSISTLTIQRTEQRDSAMYRCASSYQGYTEAFFGQGTRLTVV.

The genes are TRBV19 and TRBJ1-2; TRBD1 aligns across 7 bases. V lost 8 bases, J lost 0 bases, and 9 bases stayed unmatched. This CDR3 spans 15 amino acids. CDR1 and CDR2 from the germline V gene are LNHDA and SQIVND (reference sequence). DNA of the CDR3: TGTGCCAGTTGGGACAGCGGGAAAGCTAACTATGGCTACACCTTC. This translates into CASWDSGKANYGYTF.

The rearrangement joins TRBV5-1 to TRBJ2-1, with a tentative D call TRBD2 (5 bases). Germline V gene sequence: CDR1 SGHRS, CDR2 YFSETQ. Trimming shortened V by 0 bases and J by 0 bases, and 7 bases separated the two germline ends. The CDR3 runs 15 residues. CDR3 loop: CASSLDGSSYNEQFF. DNA for the CDR3: TGCGCCAGCAGCTTGGATGGGAGCTCCTACAATGAGCAGTTCTTC.

This clone turned up a few times. This chain's CDR3 is CASSLGNSPLHF. CDR3 coding DNA: TGTGCCAGCAGCTTGGGCAATTCACCCCTCCACTTT. The rearrangement links TRBV5-6 to TRBJ1-6; no clear D. Trimming cost V 0 bases and J 7 bases, with 2 bases left between them. Germline CDR1 SGHDT, CDR2 YYEEEE. This CDR3 is built from 12 residues.

This rearrangement joins TRBV15 to TRBJ2-5; D is unclear. The CDR3 is made up of 14 amino acids. Germline CDR1 and CDR2: LNHNV and YYDKDF (reference sequence). V lost 0 bases, J lost 2 bases, and 7 bases lay in between. Written as DNA, the CDR3 is TGTGCCACCAGCAGAGAACGCGGTCAAGAGACCCAGTACTTC. It translates to CATSRERGQETQYF.

The chain uses TRBV7-2 and TRBJ2-1; 11 nucleotides match TRBD2. Trimming removed 2 bases from V and 6 bases from J; junction bases left unmatched: 6. Per the germline V gene, CDR1 is SGHTA and CDR2 is FQGNSA. This CDR3 is built from 16 residues. This CDR3 reads CASSLRLAGNGNEQFF. The CDR3 bases are TGTGCCAGCAGCTTACGACTAGCGGGGAACGGCAATGAGCAGTTCTTC.

This sequence joins TRBV9 and TRBJ1-5; D gene unclear. The CDR3 length is 15 residues. With 2 bases removed from V and 4 bases from J, the gap between germline ends came to 13 bases. Germline-derived CDR1 and CDR2 are SGDLS and YYNGEE. The CDR3 DNA sequence: TGTGCCAGCAGCGTTGGGTGGGAGCCAAATCAGCCCCAGCATTTT. Its protein product is CASSVGWEPNQPQHF.

The V gene is TRBV7-6, the J gene TRBJ1-2; tentatively, D is TRBD1 (5 bases). V was pared by 4 bases and J by 8 bases, with 17 bases between. This CDR3 is built from 14 residues. The germline gives CDR1 SGHVS, CDR2 FNYEAQ. CDR3 residues: CASSSLGEGGGYTF. CDR3 bases: TGTGCCAGCAGCTCATTAGGGGAGGGAGGGGGCTACACCTTC.

The chain links TRBV4-1 to TRBJ2-1; D may be TRBD1 (6 bases). The CDR3 sequence is 14 residues long. Trimming pared 3 bases from V and 4 bases from J, leaving 10 bases between. Germline CDR1 and CDR2: MGHRA and YSYEKL. In DNA form, the CDR3 reads TGCGCCAGCAGCCACCGACAGGATTACAATGAGCAGTTCTTC. Protein: CASSHRQDYNEQFF.

This clone showed up just a few times. The chain combines TRBV5-1 with TRBJ2-1; D is possibly TRBD1 (5 bases). CDR3 length: 18 residues. V dropped 0 bases and J dropped 1 base, with 17 bases sitting between them. Looked up from germline, CDR1 is SGHRS and CDR2 is YFSETQ. CDR3 amino acids: CASSLGRKTVSSYNEQFF. The CDR3 DNA is TGCGCCAGCAGCTTGGGACGGAAGACAGTAAGTTCCTACAATGAGCAGTTCTTC.

V gene TRBV6-1 combines with J gene TRBJ2-3, with D maybe TRBD1 (6 bases). From germline, CDR1 is MNHNS and CDR2 SASEGT. The CDR3 consists of 18 residues. Deletions cut 2 bases from V and 0 bases from J, with 18 bases between. In DNA form, the CDR3 reads TGTGCCAGCAGTGAACGCCTTACCGGGACAACTAGCACAGATACGCAGTATTTT. Its protein is CASSERLTGTTSTDTQYF.

This chain joins TRBV5-6 and TRBJ1-2; D is uncertain. This CDR3 region has 14 residues. CDR1 and CDR2 from the germline V gene are SGHDT and YYEEEE. V lost 2 bases, J lost 5 bases, and 13 bases lay in between. Written as DNA, the CDR3 is TGTGCCAGCAGCTTACGCCCCGACCTATATGGCTACACCTTC. This encodes CASSLRPDLYGYTF.

The V and J genes are TRBV2 and TRBJ2-2; no firm D call. Germline V CDR1 and CDR2: SNHLY, FYNNEI. The germline V and J ends were trimmed by 6 bases and 2 bases, with 7 bases remaining between them. The CDR3 sequence is 13 residues long. The CDR3 sequence is CASRGINTGELFF. The CDR3 region has the DNA TGTGCCAGCAGGGGGATCAACACCGGGGAGCTGTTTTTT. Filled out from reference TRBV2 and TRBJ2-2, the complete variable domain reads EPEVTQTPSHQVTQMGQEVILRCVPISNHLYFYWYRQILGQKVEFLVSFYNNEISEKSEIFDDQFSVERPDGSNFTLKIRSTKLEDSAMYFCASRGINTGELFFGEGSRLTVL.